The present T cell receptor beta chain was sequenced within a study of identical twins. Whole-study findings and limits: A lower insertion count was a feature of abundant cord blood beta clonotypes, with no such feature in memory repertoires. Out-of-frame alpha sequences common to twins exhibited an excess of low generation probability.

The length of the CDR3 is 18 residues. Template switching added a universal primer site, and cDNA bore unique molecular identifiers. TCRdb reprocessed the 5' RACE reads with MiXCR, giving one entry per CDR3 protein. The sample holds some 900,000 distinct CDR3 sequences, 9% to 15% seen once. In regard to this clonotype: Antigen: not known. Its ends do not fully match the called genes, so a read error is possible.

The same sample was also studied in work on yellow fever vaccine responses in identical twins.

The genes are TRBV12-3 or TRBV12-4 and TRBJ2-3; 10 bases align to TRBD2. The sample taken for sequencing was PBMCs. The TCR comes from a young woman in good health. The CDR3 loop is CASCLLSSGSWGTDTQYF. CDR3 nucleotides: TGTGCCAGCTGTTTGTTGTCTAGCGGGAGCTGGGGCACAGATACGCAGTATTTT.